This TCR beta chain originates from a study of cytomegalovirus exposure and HLA in healthy donors. About the research overall: An analysis done earlier identified about 120 million unique TCR beta sequences from approximately 180 million T cells.

Germline lookup yields CDR1 SGHRS and CDR2 YFSETQ. Trimming took off 4 bases at V and 2 bases at J, with 10 bases between the two ends. The CDR3 spans 14 residues. In regard to this clone: Its antigen is not known.

PCR amplification relied on 60 Vbeta primers (plus 13 Jbeta primers). Here immunoSEQ multiplex PCR was the method, and the copy in TCRdb shows in-frame clones only, minus some. The sample lists 150,000 to 200,000 clones, around a tenth occurring once. The study's findings and limits: Most CMV-associated TCR beta chains were later found to appear HLA-restricted.

The chain employs TRBV5-1 and TRBJ2-1; D may be TRBD2 (5 bases). The source is a woman aged 30 to 39 in good health and CMV-seropositive. The sequenced sample was PBMCs. The CDR3 loop is CASSMDSTYNEQFF. In DNA, the CDR3 is TGCGCCAGCAGCATGGACTCGACCTACAATGAGCAGTTCTTC.